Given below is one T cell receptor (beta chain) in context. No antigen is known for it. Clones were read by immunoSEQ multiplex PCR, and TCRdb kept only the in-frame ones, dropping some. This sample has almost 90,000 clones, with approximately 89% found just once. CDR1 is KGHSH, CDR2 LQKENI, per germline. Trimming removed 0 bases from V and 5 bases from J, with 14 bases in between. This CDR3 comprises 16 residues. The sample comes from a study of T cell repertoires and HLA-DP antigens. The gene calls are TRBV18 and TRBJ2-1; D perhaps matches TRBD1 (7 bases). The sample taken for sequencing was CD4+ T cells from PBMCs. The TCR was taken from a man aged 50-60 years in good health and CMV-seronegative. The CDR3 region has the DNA TGTGCCAGCTCACCACCGGCGGGGACAGCAAACAATGAGCAGTTCTTC. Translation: CASSPPAGTANNEQFF. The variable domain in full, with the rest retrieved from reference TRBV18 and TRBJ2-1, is NAGVMQNPRHLVRRRGQEARLRCSPMKGHSHVYWYRQLPEEGLKFMVYLQKENIIDESGMPKERFSAEFPKEGPSILRIQQVVRGDSAAYFCASSPPAGTANNEQFFGPGTRLTVL.